In its sample, the clone carrying this TCR beta chain was seen once. Its antigen remains unidentified. This entry is derived from a study of graft-versus-host responses after intestinal transplantation. On the study more broadly: Recipients were given multivisceral, liver-intestinal, or isolated intestinal transplants. All recipients got anti-thymocyte globulin induction, then tacrolimus and steroids for three to four years. Study observations and caveats: Allograft clonal ratios (graft-versus-host to host-versus-graft) were high in patients who had graft-donor T cell macrochimerism.

Trimming stripped 4 bases from V and 3 bases from J, with 10 bases between. Germline loops: CDR1 SGHAT, CDR2 FQNNGV. CDR3 length: 13 amino acids. Profiling relied on immunoSEQ multiplex PCR, and the TCRdb table lists in-frame clones only, not all of them. The sample shows some 100,000 clones, about 90% of them seen only once. This rearrangement joins TRBV11-2 to TRBJ2-7; TRBD2 might be the D (6 bases). This specimen was unstimulated CD4+ T cells sorted from spleen or lymph node cells, taken before transplant. This receptor was taken from a human donor who was the organ donor for an intestinal transplant. The CDR3 nucleotides are TGTGCCAGCAGCTCCGAGGAGGGCTACGAGCAGTACTTC. It is translated as CASSSEEGYEQYF.